These T cell receptor beta chains were read from a single sample in a study of patients and donors after allogeneic stem cell transplantation. One entry per CDR3 protein, called by TCRdb with MiXCR from the RT-PCR reads. Here the sample spans about 960,000 distinct CDR3 sequences, around 17% being singletons. Sequenced sample: blood, either unsorted or a sorted T cell fraction (not recorded which). These receptors all stem from a human donor who was either an allogeneic HSCT recipient or a stem cell or donor lymphocyte infusion donor (not recorded which). It is not recorded whose cells these are; they may come from a transplant donor. Both conserved end residues are part of each CDR3. Fields, in order: V gene, D gene, J gene, clone size, CDR3 DNA, CDR3 protein. The D gene is left open where the match is weak. For some rows the clone size is stated as once, few or many, or as a class when expanded; others skip it.

>TRBV7-9|TRBD1|TRBJ1-6|NA
TGTGCCAGCAGCTTGGCGACAGGGATGGGTAATTCACCCCTCCACTTT
CASSLATGMGNSPLHF
>TRBV7-3|NA|TRBJ1-4|few
TGTGCCAGCAGCCTCATAGAGCCTACTGAAAAACTGTTTTTT
CASSLIEPTEKLFF
>TRBV20-1|TRBD1|TRBJ2-7|few
TGCAGTGCTCAAGCTGCCGGGACAGCTAACTACGAGCAGTACTTC
CSAQAAGTANYEQYF
>TRBV14|TRBD2|TRBJ2-3|few
TGTGCCAGCAGACCCTTAGCGGGAGGGCCGGAAGATACGCAGTATTTT
CASRPLAGGPEDTQYF
>TRBV20-1|TRBD2|TRBJ2-3|many
TGCAGTGCTAGATTAGCGGGAGTTCTGAGGGCAGATACGCAGTATTTT
CSARLAGVLRADTQYF
>TRBV7-9|TRBD1|TRBJ2-7|few
TGTGCCAGCAGCTTAGCGCAGGGGGCGATTGAGCAGTACTTC
CASSLAQGAIEQYF
>TRBV20-1|TRBD1|TRBJ2-5|once
TGCAGTGCTAGACTCGGACAGGTTGATTGGGAGACCCAGTACTTC
CSARLGQVDWETQYF
>TRBV9|TRBD1|TRBJ2-3|few
TGTGCCAGCAGCATACAGGGGGCCACAGATACGCAGTATTTT
CASSIQGATDTQYF
>TRBV21-1|NA|TRBJ2-6|NA
TGTGCCAGCAGCACCCGACAGGGCTTTAAATCTGGGGCCAACGTCCTGACTTTC
CASSTRQGFKSGANVLTF
>TRBV5-1|NA|TRBJ2-5|NA
TGCGCCAGCAGCTTCGAACGAAAAGAGACCCAGTACTTC
CASSFERKETQYF
>TRBV9|NA|TRBJ1-6|NA
TGTGCCAGCAGCGAGCATCCGGCAAATTCACCCCTCCACTTT
CASSEHPANSPLHF
>TRBV24-1|NA|TRBJ2-3|many
TGTGCCACCAGTGATTTGAGCGGGGAGGGGGCAGATACGCAGTATTTT
CATSDLSGEGADTQYF
>TRBV3-1|NA|TRBJ2-4|NA
TGTGCCAGCAGCCAAGTGCTAGCCAAAAACATTCAGTACTTC
CASSQVLAKNIQYF
>TRBV7-9|NA|TRBJ2-2|few
TGTGCCAGCAGCACCCCGGTAGGCGGGGAGCTGTTTTTT
CASSTPVGGELFF
>TRBV29-1|NA|TRBJ1-2|few
TGCAGCGTTTGGTCCCGGTTTAACTATGGCTACACCTTC
CSVWSRFNYGYTF
>TRBV9|NA|TRBJ1-6|NA
TGTGCCAGCAGCGTCCAAGGGGGAAATTCACCCCTCCACTTT
CASSVQGGNSPLHF
>TRBV7-2|NA|TRBJ1-5|few
TGTGCCACTCAGAGGGTGGTCAATCAGCCCCAGCATTTT
CATQRVVNQPQHF
>TRBV19|TRBD1|TRBJ1-2|few
TGTGCCAGCCGGGATCTAACAGGGGTGATATATGGCTACACCTTC
CASRDLTGVIYGYTF
>TRBV12-3/TRBV12-4|NA|TRBJ1-2|NA
TGTGCCAGCAGTTTAGACGGACGGTATGGCTACACCTTC
CASSLDGRYGYTF
>TRBV29-1|NA|TRBJ2-2|few
TGCAGCGTTGTGGACGAGAACACCGGGGAGCTGTTTTTT
CSVVDENTGELFF
>TRBV20-1|TRBD2|TRBJ2-1|few
TGCAGTGCTCCGACTAGCGGGAGGGCCAATGAGCAGTTCTTC
CSAPTSGRANEQFF
>TRBV7-7|NA|TRBJ2-3|NA
TGTGCTAGCAGCTTAGGTCCTAACTTTGTGAGCACAGATACGCAGTATTTT
CASSLGPNFVSTDTQYF
>TRBV29-1|NA|TRBJ2-4|few
TGCAGCGTTGAACGGCAGAACATTCAGTACTTC
CSVERQNIQYF
>TRBV4-2|NA|TRBJ2-7|many
TGTGCCAGCAGCCAAAGTGGATCATCCTACGAGCAGTACTTC
CASSQSGSSYEQYF
>TRBV4-2|NA|TRBJ1-2|NA
TGTGCCAGCAGCCAAGCCCAGACAGATACGGAAGGCTACACCTTC
CASSQAQTDTEGYTF
>TRBV12-3/TRBV12-4|NA|TRBJ2-1|few
TGTGCCAGCTTTGCCGACCGGGGTGAGCAGTTCTTC
CASFADRGEQFF
>TRBV20-1|NA|TRBJ2-2|NA
TGCAGTGCTGAACTAGGCGGGGAGCTGTTTTTT
CSAELGGELFF
>TRBV29-1|NA|TRBJ1-5|few
TGCAGCGTTGAAGGGGGACTCGGGCAGCCCCAGCATTTT
CSVEGGLGQPQHF
>TRBV6-1|NA|TRBJ2-7|NA
TGTGCCAGCAGTGGTTCGCTAAACGTCCCCTACGAGCAGTACTTC
CASSGSLNVPYEQYF